This record concerns one T cell receptor beta chain sequence. The antigen is unknown. This entry comes from a study of T cells in narcolepsy. Turning to the study itself: Healthy controls were enrolled alongside patients with narcolepsy type 1 or type 2. Study findings and constraints: HCRT-specific and TRIB2-specific autoreactive clonotypes appeared among same-patient CSF and blood CD4+ clonotypes. Autoreactive clone sequences were missing from some blood memory CD4+ repertoires.

CDR3 length equals 14 residues. V lost 3 bases to trimming and J lost 2 bases, with 10 bases between them. Per the germline V gene, CDR1 is LNHDA and CDR2 is SQIVND (reference sequence). Libraries were prepared by immunoSEQ multiplex PCR; TCRdb keeps only in-frame clonotypes and omits some of them. In the table there are some 30,000 clones, around four fifths of which are singletons. The clonotype was recovered from a human donor with narcolepsy. Sequenced sample: CD45RA- memory CD4+ T cells from PBMCs. The V and J genes are TRBV19 and TRBJ2-5; weak D call: TRBD1 (6 bases). The CDR3, as DNA: TGTGCCAGTAGTATGGGGACATCTCAAGAGACCCAGTACTTC. This codes for CASSMGTSQETQYF.